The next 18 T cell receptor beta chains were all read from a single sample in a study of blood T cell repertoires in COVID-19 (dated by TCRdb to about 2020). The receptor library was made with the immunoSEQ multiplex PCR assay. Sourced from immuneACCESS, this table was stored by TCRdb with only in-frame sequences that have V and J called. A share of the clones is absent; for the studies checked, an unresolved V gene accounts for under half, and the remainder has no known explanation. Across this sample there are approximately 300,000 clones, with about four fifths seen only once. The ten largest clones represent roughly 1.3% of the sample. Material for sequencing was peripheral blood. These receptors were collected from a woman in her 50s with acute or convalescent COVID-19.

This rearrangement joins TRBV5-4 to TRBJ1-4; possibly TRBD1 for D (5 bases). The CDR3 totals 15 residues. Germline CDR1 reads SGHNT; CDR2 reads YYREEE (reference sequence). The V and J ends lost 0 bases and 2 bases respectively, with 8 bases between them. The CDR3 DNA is TGTGCCAGCAGCTTGGAATCAGGGACTAATGAAAAACTGTTTTTT. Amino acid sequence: CASSLESGTNEKLFF.

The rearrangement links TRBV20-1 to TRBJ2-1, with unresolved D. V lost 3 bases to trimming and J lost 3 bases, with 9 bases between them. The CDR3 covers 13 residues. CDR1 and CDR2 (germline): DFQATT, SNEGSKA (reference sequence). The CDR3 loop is CSASPSLYNEQFF. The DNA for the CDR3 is TGCAGTGCTAGTCCGTCCCTCTACAATGAGCAGTTCTTC.

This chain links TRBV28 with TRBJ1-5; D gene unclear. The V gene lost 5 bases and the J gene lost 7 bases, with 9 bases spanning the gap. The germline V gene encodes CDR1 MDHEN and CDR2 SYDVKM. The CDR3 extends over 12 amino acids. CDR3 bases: TGTGCCAGCAGTCTGCAGGCGCAGCCCCAGCATTTT. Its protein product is CASSLQAQPQHF.

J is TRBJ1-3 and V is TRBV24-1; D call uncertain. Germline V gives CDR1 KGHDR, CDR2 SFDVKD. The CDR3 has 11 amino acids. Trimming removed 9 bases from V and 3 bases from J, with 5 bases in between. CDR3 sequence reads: CATEDGNTIYF. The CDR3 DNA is TGTGCCACCGAGGATGGAAACACCATATATTTT.

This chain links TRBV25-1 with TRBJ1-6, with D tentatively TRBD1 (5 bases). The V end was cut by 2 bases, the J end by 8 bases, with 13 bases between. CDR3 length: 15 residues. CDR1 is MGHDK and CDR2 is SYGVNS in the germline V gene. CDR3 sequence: CASSETQGLDSPLHF. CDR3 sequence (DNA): TGTGCCAGCAGTGAAACCCAGGGCCTGGATTCACCCCTCCACTTT.

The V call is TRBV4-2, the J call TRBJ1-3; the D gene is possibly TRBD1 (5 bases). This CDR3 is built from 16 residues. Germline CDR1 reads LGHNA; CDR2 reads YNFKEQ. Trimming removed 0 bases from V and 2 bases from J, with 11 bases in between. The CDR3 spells CASSQDSTEPGNTIYF. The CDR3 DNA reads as TGTGCCAGCAGCCAAGATTCGACAGAACCTGGAAACACCATATATTTT.

Written as DNA, the CDR3 is TGTGCCAGCAGCCAAGACAGATACGGCTACACCTTC. Translating it yields CASSQDRYGYTF. The chain recombines TRBV4-2 with TRBJ1-2; no clear D. There are 12 residues in the CDR3. V was clipped by 0 bases and J by 8 bases, with 7 bases between them. Germline V gene data show CDR1 as LGHNA and CDR2 as YNFKEQ.

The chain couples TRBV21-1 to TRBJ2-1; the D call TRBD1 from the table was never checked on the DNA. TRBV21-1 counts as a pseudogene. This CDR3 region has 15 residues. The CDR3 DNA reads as TGTGCCAGCAGCCTTCCGCTAAACAGGTACAATGAGCAGTTCTTC. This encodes CASSLPLNRYNEQFF.

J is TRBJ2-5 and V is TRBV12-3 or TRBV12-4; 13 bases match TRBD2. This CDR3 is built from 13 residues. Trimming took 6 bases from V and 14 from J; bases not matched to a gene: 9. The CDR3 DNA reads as TGTGCCAGCAGGCCAACAGGGACTAGCGGGAACTACTTC. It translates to CASRPTGTSGNYF.

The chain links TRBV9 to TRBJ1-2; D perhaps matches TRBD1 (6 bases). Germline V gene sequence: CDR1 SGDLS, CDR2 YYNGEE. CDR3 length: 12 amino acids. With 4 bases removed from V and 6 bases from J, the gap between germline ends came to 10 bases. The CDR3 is CASSTRGDGYTF. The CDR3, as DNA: TGTGCCAGCAGCACCAGGGGAGATGGCTACACCTTC.

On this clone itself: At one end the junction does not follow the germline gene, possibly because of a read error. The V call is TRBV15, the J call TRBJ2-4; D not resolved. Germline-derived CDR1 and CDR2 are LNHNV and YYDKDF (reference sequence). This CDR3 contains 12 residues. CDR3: CATSRVFDILYF. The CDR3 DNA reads TGTGCCACCAGCAGAGTGTTTGACATTCTGTACTTC.

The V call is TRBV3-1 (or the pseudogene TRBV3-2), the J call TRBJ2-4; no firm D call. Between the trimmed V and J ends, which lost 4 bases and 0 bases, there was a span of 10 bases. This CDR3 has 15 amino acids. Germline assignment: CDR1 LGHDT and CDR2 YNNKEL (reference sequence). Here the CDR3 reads CASSPTTRAKNIQYF. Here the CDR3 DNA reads TGTGCCAGCAGCCCTACTACCAGAGCCAAAAACATTCAGTACTTC.

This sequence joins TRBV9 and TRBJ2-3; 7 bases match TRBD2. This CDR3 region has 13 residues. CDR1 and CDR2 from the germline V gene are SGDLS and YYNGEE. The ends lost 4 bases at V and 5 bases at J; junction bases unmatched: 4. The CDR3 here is CASSPGLLDTQYF. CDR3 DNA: TGTGCCAGCAGCCCGGGACTATTAGATACGCAGTATTTT.

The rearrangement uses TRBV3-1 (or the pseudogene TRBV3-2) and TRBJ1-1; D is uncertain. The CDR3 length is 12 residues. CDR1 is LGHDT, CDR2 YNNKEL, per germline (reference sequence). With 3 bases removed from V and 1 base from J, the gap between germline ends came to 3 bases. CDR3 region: CASSHQNTEAFF. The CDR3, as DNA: TGTGCCAGCAGCCACCAGAACACTGAAGCTTTCTTT.

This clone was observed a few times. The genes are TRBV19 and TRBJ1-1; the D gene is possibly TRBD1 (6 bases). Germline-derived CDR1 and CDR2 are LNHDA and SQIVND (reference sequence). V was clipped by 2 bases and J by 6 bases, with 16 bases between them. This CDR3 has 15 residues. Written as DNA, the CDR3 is TGTGCCAGTAGTATAAGTAGCCAGGGGTCCCCTGAAGCTTTCTTT. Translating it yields CASSISSQGSPEAFF.

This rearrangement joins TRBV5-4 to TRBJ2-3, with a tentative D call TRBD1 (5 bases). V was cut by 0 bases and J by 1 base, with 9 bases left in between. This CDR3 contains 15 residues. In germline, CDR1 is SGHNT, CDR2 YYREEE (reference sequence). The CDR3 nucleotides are TGTGCCAGCAGCTTGGATATAGGGGGCACAGATACGCAGTATTTT. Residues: CASSLDIGGTDTQYF.

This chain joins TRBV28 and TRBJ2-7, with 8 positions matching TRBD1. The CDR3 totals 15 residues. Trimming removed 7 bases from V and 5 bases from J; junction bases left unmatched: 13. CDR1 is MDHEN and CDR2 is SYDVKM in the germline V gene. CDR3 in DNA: TGTGCCAGCACTCTTTTAAGGACAGGGAACCACGAGCAGTACTTC. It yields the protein CASTLLRTGNHEQYF.

The CDR3 loop reads CASSPNRDTTYEQYF. In DNA, the CDR3 is TGTGCCAGCAGCCCAAATCGGGACACGACCTACGAGCAGTACTTC. The V gene is TRBV14, the J gene TRBJ2-7; possible D gene TRBD1, 6 bases. This CDR3 is built from 15 residues. The germline gives CDR1 SGHDN, CDR2 FVKESK. The V end lost 4 bases, the J end lost 2 bases, and 15 bases lay between the germline ends. The variable domain in full, completed from reference TRBV14 and TRBJ2-7, reads EAGVTQFPSHSVIEKGQTVTLRCDPISGHDNLYWYRRVMGKEIKFLLHFVKESKQDESGMPNNRFLAERTGGTYSTLKVQPAELEDSGVYFCASSPNRDTTYEQYFGPGTRLTVT.